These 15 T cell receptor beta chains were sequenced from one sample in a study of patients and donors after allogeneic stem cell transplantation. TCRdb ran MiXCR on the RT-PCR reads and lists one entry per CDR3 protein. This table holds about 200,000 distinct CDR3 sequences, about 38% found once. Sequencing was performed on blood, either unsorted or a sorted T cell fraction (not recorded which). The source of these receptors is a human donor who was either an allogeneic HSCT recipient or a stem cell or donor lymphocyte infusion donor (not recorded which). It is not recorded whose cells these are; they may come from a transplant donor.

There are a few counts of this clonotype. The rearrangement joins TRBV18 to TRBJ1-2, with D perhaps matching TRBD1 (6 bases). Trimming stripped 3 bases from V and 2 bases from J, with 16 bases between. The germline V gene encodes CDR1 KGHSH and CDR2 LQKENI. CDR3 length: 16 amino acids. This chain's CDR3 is CASSPRTGLENYGYTF. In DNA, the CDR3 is TGTGCCAGCTCACCGCGAACAGGGTTGGAGAACTATGGCTACACCTTC.

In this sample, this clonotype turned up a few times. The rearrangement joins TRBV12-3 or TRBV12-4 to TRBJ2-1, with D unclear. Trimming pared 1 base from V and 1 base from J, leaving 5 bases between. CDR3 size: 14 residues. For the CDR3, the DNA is TGTGCCAGCAGTTTAGACCGTTCCTACAATGAGCAGTTCTTC. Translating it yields CASSLDRSYNEQFF.

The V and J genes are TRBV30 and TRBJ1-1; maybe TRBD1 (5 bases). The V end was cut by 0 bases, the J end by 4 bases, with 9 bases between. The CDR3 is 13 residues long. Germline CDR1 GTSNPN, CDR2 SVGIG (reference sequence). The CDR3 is CAWSVTGGTEAFF. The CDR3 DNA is TGTGCCTGGAGTGTAACCGGGGGCACTGAAGCTTTCTTT.

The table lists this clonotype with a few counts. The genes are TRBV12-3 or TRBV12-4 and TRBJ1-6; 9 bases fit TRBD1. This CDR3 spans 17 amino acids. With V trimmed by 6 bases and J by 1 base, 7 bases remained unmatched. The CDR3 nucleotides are TGTGCCAGCAGCCTCGGGACAGGGACGTCCTATAATTCACCCCTCCACTTT. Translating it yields CASSLGTGTSYNSPLHF.

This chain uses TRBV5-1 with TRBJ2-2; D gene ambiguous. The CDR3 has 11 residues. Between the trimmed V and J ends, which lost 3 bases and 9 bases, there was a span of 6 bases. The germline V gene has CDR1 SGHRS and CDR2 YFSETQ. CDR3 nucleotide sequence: TGCGCCAGCAGCTCACTGAGGGAGCTGTTTTTT. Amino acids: CASSSLRELFF.

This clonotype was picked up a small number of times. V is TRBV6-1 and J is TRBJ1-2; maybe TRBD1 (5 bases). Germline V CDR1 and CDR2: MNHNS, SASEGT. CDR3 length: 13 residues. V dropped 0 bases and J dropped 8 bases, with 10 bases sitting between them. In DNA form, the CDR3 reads TGTGCCAGCAGTGAAGCACCGGGGACGGGCTACACCTTC. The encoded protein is CASSEAPGTGYTF.

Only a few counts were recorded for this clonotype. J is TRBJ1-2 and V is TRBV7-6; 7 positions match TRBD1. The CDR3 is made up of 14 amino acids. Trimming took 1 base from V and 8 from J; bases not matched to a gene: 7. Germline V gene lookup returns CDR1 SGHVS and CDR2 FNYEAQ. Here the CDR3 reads CASSLVGRDSGYTF. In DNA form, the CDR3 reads TGTGCCAGCAGCTTAGTTGGTCGGGACAGCGGCTACACCTTC. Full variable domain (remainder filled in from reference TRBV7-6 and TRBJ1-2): GAGVSQSPRYKVTKRGQDVALRCDPISGHVSLYWYRQALGQGPEFLTYFNYEAQQDKSGLPNDRFSAERPEGSISTLTIQRTEQRDSAMYRCASSLVGRDSGYTFGSGTRLTVV.

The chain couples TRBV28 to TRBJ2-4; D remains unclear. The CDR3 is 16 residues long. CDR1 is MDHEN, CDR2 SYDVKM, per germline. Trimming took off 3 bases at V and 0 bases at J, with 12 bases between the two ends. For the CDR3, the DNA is TGTGCCAGCAGTTTGGGTCGGCAGTTAGCCAAAAACATTCAGTACTTC. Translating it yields CASSLGRQLAKNIQYF.

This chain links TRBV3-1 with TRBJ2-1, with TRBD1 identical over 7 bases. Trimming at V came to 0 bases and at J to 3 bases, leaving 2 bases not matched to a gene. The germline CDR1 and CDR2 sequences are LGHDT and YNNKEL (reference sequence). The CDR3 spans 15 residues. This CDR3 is CASSQDGDSYNEQFF. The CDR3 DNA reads TGTGCCAGCAGCCAAGACGGGGACAGCTACAATGAGCAGTTCTTC.

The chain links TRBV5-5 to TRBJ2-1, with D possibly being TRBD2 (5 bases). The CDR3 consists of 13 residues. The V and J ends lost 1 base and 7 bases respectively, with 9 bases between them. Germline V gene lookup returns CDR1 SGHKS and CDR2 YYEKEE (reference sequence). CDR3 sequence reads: CASSLLSGNEQFF. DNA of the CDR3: TGTGCCAGCAGCTTGTTATCGGGGAATGAGCAGTTCTTC. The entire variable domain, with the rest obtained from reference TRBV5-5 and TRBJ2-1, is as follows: DAGVTQSPTHLIKTRGQQVTLRCSPISGHKSVSWYQQVLGQGPQFIFQYYEKEERGRGNFPDRFSARQFPNYSSELNVNALLLGDSALYLCASSLLSGNEQFFGPGTRLTVL.

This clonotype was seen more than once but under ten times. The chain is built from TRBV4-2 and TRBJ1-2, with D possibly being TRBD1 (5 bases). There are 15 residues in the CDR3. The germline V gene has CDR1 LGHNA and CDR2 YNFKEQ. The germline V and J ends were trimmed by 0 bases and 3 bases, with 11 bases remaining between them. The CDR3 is CASSQDFGHHYGYTF. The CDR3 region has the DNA TGTGCCAGCAGCCAAGATTTTGGACACCACTATGGCTACACCTTC.

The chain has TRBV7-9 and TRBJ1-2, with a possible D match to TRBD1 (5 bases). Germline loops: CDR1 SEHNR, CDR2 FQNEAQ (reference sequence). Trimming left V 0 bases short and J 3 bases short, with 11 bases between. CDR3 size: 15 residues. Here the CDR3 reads CASSLALGEYYGYTF. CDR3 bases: TGTGCCAGCAGCTTAGCGCTGGGGGAGTACTATGGCTACACCTTC.

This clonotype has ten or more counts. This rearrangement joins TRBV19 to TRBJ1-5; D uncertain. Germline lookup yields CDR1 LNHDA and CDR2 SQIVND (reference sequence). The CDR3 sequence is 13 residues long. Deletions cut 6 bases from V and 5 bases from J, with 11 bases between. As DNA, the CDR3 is TGTGCCAGTAGCCTCGCCCCAGATCAGCCCCAGCATTTT. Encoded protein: CASSLAPDQPQHF.

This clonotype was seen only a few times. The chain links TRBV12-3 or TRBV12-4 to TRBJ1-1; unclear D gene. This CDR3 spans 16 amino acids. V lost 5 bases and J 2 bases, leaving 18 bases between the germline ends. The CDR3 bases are TGTGCCAGCAGTCCACTCGACGTGGAACCTAACACTGAAGCTTTCTTT. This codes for CASSPLDVEPNTEAFF.

The CDR3 reads CASSYGSYEQYF. CDR3 sequence (DNA): TGTGCCAGCAGTTACGGCTCCTACGAGCAGTACTTC. The chain links TRBV2 to TRBJ2-7, with no clear D. Germline values: CDR1 SNHLY, CDR2 FYNNEI. CDR3 size: 12 residues. V was trimmed by 5 bases and J by 0 bases, leaving 5 bases between them.